This T cell receptor (beta chain) was sequenced for a study of T-cell reconstitution after alpha-beta-depleted transplantation in children. General study results and limits: When one year had passed after transplant, most T-cell counts and diversity came from newly produced T cells. Several hundred rapidly expanded clones from non-depleted graft cells reportedly supplied alpha-beta T cells about two months post-transplant. TCRbeta diversity was high at day 60 in some patients (a result of surviving recipient T cells and thymic progenitors).

This clonotype showed up many times. Its antigen is currently unknown. Germline loops: CDR1 MNHEY, CDR2 SMNVEV (reference sequence). Trimming removed 4 bases at V and 3 bases at J, with 10 bases between. The CDR3 has 13 residues. Preparation of the TCRbeta library used unique molecular identifiers. TCRdb fed the PCR reads into MiXCR, producing one record per CDR3 protein. The sample has tens of thousands of distinct CDR3 sequences; around 9% are singletons. This chain uses TRBV27 with TRBJ2-7, with D maybe TRBD2 (6 bases). This material consisted of PBMCs, mostly from graft donor cells, taken 60 days after TCRalphabeta/CD19-depleted stem cell transplant. The source is a male patient between 2 and 10 years old who had a stem cell transplant for chronic granulomatous disease, so the T cells may come from the graft donor. The CDR3 here is CASSSGLHYEQYF. In nucleotides, the CDR3 is TGTGCCAGCAGTTCGGGACTTCACTACGAGCAGTACTTC.